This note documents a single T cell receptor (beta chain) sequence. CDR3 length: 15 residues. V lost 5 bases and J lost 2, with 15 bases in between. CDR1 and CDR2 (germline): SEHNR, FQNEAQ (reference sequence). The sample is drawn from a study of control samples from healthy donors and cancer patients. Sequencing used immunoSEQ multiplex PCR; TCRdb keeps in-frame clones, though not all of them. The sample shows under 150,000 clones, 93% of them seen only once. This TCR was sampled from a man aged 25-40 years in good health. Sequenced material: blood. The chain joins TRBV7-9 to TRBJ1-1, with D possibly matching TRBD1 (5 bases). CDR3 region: CASSGRDLRNTEAFF. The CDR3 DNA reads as TGTGCCAGCAGCGGGCGGGACCTCAGAAACACTGAAGCTTTCTTT.